The present T cell receptor beta chain was sequenced within a study of control samples from healthy donors and cancer patients. With 4 bases removed from V and 7 bases from J, the gap between germline ends came to 8 bases. Germline CDR1 is MNHEY and CDR2 is SVGAGI. This CDR3 has 12 residues. Sequencing used immunoSEQ multiplex PCR; TCRdb keeps in-frame clones, though not all of them. The table includes more than 75,000 clones, 85% to 90% detected once. Specimen: blood. This sequence originates from a man between 45 and 60 years old in good health. V is TRBV6-5 and J is TRBJ2-1; D ambiguous. The CDR3 is CASSFGRNEQFF. CDR3 in DNA: TGTGCCAGCAGTTTTGGACGGAATGAGCAGTTCTTC.